This record concerns one T cell receptor (beta chain) sequence. What it recognizes is unknown. The data were obtained in a study of OX40 agonist ivuxolimab in advanced cancers. Background on the study: Treatment of patients was with ivuxolimab, an agonistic anti-OX40 (CD134) antibody. One hepatocellular carcinoma and a couple of cutaneous melanoma patients partially responded. Study-wide findings and caveats: The average count of expanded clones was higher among CD8+ T cells than among CD4+. Some nonresponders likewise displayed low normalized T-cell clonal expansion.

Deletions cut 5 bases from V and 6 bases from J, with 8 bases between. CDR1 SGHTA and CDR2 FQGTGA come from the germline V gene. The CDR3 contains 13 residues. Using immunoSEQ multiplex PCR, the repertoire was profiled, and TCRdb retains in-frame clones only, with some absent. The sample lists about 50,000 clones, nearly 85% occurring once. The sample consisted of CD4+ or CD8+ T cells sorted from blood, taken in a trial of the OX40 agonist ivuxolimab. The chain carries TRBV7-3 and TRBJ1-6; D gene uncertain. This clonotype originated in an adult with an advanced solid tumor such as melanoma, head and neck, liver or kidney cancer. CDR3 loop: CASSPSPNSPLHF. CDR3 bases: TGTGCCAGCAGCCCGAGTCCTAATTCACCCCTCCACTTT.